The 24 T cell receptor beta chains reported below all come from one sample, sequenced in a study of blood T cells in healthy people across ages. PCR was performed a second time for about 7 to 11 cycles using a sample-barcoded 5' primer and a J-beta primer mix. TCRdb ran MiXCR on the 5' RACE reads and lists one entry per CDR3 protein. Of roughly 1,800,000 distinct CDR3 sequences detected, around half appear once; the ten largest clones hold around 2.1%. Sequenced: blood. The receptors were gathered from a woman between 35 and 50 years old in good health.

V usage is TRBV3-1 and J usage is TRBJ2-1; D might be TRBD1 (5 bases). The germline gives CDR1 LGHDT, CDR2 YNNKEL (reference sequence). V lost 0 bases and J lost 6, with 15 bases in between. The CDR3 is 16 amino acids. In DNA, the CDR3 is TGTGCCAGCAGCCAAGATCCAGGGAACACGGTCAATGAGCAGTTCTTC. It translates to CASSQDPGNTVNEQFF.

This clonotype was seen more than once but under ten times. The V call is TRBV13, the J call TRBJ2-5; TRBD2 matches at 13 bases. Germline V CDR1 and CDR2: PRHDT, FYEKMQ (reference sequence). Unmatched junction bases numbered 4, after V lost 2 bases and J lost 4 bases. The CDR3 extends over 16 amino acids. CDR3: CASSLTSGGAIETQYF. The CDR3 nucleotides read TGTGCCAGCAGCTTAACTAGCGGGGGGGCCATAGAGACCCAGTACTTC.

The chain links TRBV28 to TRBJ1-1; 11 nucleotides align to TRBD1. Germline lookup yields CDR1 MDHEN and CDR2 SYDVKM. The length of the CDR3 is 15 residues. The junction had 3 bases not matched to a gene; V was cut back by 1 base and J by 5 bases. The CDR3 DNA follows: TGTGCCAGCAGTTTATATGGGGACAGGGGGACTGAAGCTTTCTTT. Encoded protein: CASSLYGDRGTEAFF.

The chain has TRBV7-2 and TRBJ2-1, with D uncertain. Deletions cut 1 base from V and 12 bases from J, with 10 bases between. This CDR3 spans 12 amino acids. Per germline, CDR1 SGHTA and CDR2 FQGNSA. The CDR3 here is CASSLGRVRQFF. CDR3 in DNA: TGTGCCAGCAGCTTAGGTAGGGTAAGGCAGTTCTTC.

This clonotype was counted a few times. The V gene is TRBV10-3, the J gene TRBJ1-5; D remains unclear. Germline CDR1 is ENHRY and CDR2 is SYGVKD. The CDR3 length is 16 residues. The V end lost 0 bases, the J end lost 0 bases, and 9 bases lay between the germline ends. CDR3 protein: CAISESGSSSNQPQHF. The DNA of the CDR3 is TGTGCCATCAGTGAGTCTGGCAGCTCTAGCAATCAGCCCCAGCATTTT.

This sequence joins TRBV20-1 and TRBJ2-1; maybe TRBD1 (6 bases). The J call could be wrong; TRBJ2-7 is a better fit for the DNA end. The CDR3 consists of 14 residues. Germline loops: CDR1 DFQATT, CDR2 SNEGSKA (reference sequence). The DNA for the CDR3 is TGCAGTGCTTCAGGGGCCTCTTTGAGTAATGAGCAGTACTTC. Translation: CSASGASLSNEQYF.

In its sample, this clonotype was seen a few times. The chain has TRBV20-1 and TRBJ2-1, with 8 nucleotides matching TRBD2. The CDR3 has 14 amino acids. With V trimmed by 2 bases and J by 7 bases, 7 bases remained unmatched. CDR1 and CDR2 from the germline V gene are DFQATT and SNEGSKA (reference sequence). The DNA of the CDR3 is TGCAGTGCTAGAAGGGAGCGGGGGTGGAATGAGCAGTTCTTC. Translated: CSARRERGWNEQFF.

This chain connects TRBV6-6 to TRBJ1-4; D is possibly TRBD1 (6 bases). The length of the CDR3 is 16 residues. The ends were cut back, 5 bases at V and 8 bases at J, with 21 bases in the middle. The V gene's germline CDR1 is MNHNY and CDR2 SVGAGI (reference sequence). The CDR3: CASSTDGQSPGEKLFF. The CDR3 nucleotides read TGTGCCAGCAGTACTGACGGACAGTCTCCTGGCGAAAAACTGTTTTTT.

The chain uses TRBV7-9 and TRBJ2-1; 7 positions agree with TRBD1. Germline V gene sequence: CDR1 SEHNR, CDR2 FQNEAQ (reference sequence). The V and J ends lost 6 bases and 6 bases, in that order; junction bases with no gene match: 5. CDR3 size: 13 residues. CDR3 DNA: TGTGCCAGCAGGGCGACAGGGCTCAATGAGCAGTTCTTC. Translating gives CASRATGLNEQFF.

This clonotype was recorded only once. The rearrangement uses TRBV10-3 and TRBJ1-1, with 9 bases matching TRBD1. Germline lookup yields CDR1 ENHRY and CDR2 SYGVKD. There are 16 residues in the CDR3. Trimming at V came to 11 bases and at J to 5 bases, leaving 18 bases not matched to a gene. The CDR3 nucleotides are TGTGCCTGCAGAACGGGTCCCGGGACAGGGAATACTGAAGCTTTCTTT. Its protein product is CACRTGPGTGNTEAFF.

The rearrangement uses TRBV5-6 and TRBJ2-4, with 9 bases matching TRBD1. The DNA matches TRBJ2-7 better at its end, which makes the J call doubtful. The CDR3 sequence is 13 residues long. CDR1 and CDR2 (germline): SGHDT, YYEEEE. CDR3 loop: CASSVGQGGEQYF. The CDR3 nucleotides are TGTGCCAGCAGCGTGGGACAGGGAGGCGAGCAGTACTTC.

This chain links TRBV7-9 with TRBJ2-7; D call uncertain. The CDR3 loop spans 13 amino acids. Germline-derived CDR1 and CDR2 are SEHNR and FQNEAQ (reference sequence). The V end was cut by 4 bases, the J end by 12 bases, with 19 bases between. This CDR3 reads CASSSSGGYGPYF. The CDR3 DNA follows: TGTGCCAGCAGCTCCTCCGGTGGGTACGGGCCGTACTTC.

About this clonotype: The germline gene is not matched at one end of the junction; a read error may be the cause. The V call is TRBV7-8, the J call TRBJ1-5; no reliable D call. Germline values: CDR1 SGHVS, CDR2 FQNEAQ. There are 14 residues in the CDR3. The CDR3 spells CTSSHYGRDQPQHF. The CDR3 DNA reads as TGTACCAGCAGCCACTATGGGCGGGATCAGCCCCAGCATTTT.

This clonotype came up once. The rearrangement links TRBV6-6 to TRBJ2-5; 9 bases map to TRBD1. The V gene's germline CDR1 is MNHNY and CDR2 SVGAGI (reference sequence). CDR3 length: 15 amino acids. The ends lost 5 bases at V and 2 bases at J; junction bases unmatched: 6. The DNA of the CDR3 is TGTGCCAGCAGTCGACAGGGGGTAGGACAAGAGACCCAGTACTTC. Its translation: CASSRQGVGQETQYF.

This chain uses TRBV28 with TRBJ2-6; D perhaps matches TRBD1 (6 bases). CDR1 and CDR2 (germline): MDHEN, SYDVKM. Trimming removed 5 bases at V and 2 bases at J, with 13 bases between. There are 16 residues in the CDR3. In DNA form, the CDR3 reads TGTGCCAGCAGTGAAAACAGGGTCCCTGGGGCCAACGTCCTGACTTTC. It is translated as CASSENRVPGANVLTF.

This clonotype was counted at least ten times. The J gene is TRBJ1-6, the V gene TRBV7-2; possibly TRBD1 for D (6 bases). Germline values: CDR1 SGHTA, CDR2 FQGNSA. Deletions cut 6 bases from V and 8 bases from J, with 11 bases between. This CDR3 spans 13 amino acids. CDR3 sequence: CASSLAGDSPLHF. CDR3 nucleotide sequence: TGTGCCAGCAGTCTTGCAGGGGATTCACCCCTCCACTTT.

This chain links TRBV5-1 with TRBJ2-5; D unresolved. The end of the DNA aligns better with TRBJ2-7, so the J call may be wrong. This CDR3 has 14 residues. CDR1 is SGHRS and CDR2 is YFSETQ in the germline V gene. DNA for the CDR3: TGCGCCAGCAGCTTGGACCAACCTTTTTACGAGCAGTACTTC. This sequence encodes CASSLDQPFYEQYF.

This CDR3 reads CATSRDFGQEFYEQYF. DNA for the CDR3: TGTGCCACCAGCAGAGATTTCGGACAGGAATTCTACGAGCAGTACTTC. The V call is TRBV15, the J call TRBJ2-7; 7 bases line up with TRBD1. The CDR3 is made up of 16 amino acids. From germline, CDR1 is LNHNV and CDR2 YYDKDF (reference sequence). J lost 3 bases, V lost 0 bases, and 8 bases had no gene match.

The genes are TRBV6-2 or TRBV6-3 and TRBJ1-5; 9 bases fit TRBD1. After removal of 4 bases from V and 9 bases from J, the junction contained 19 bases not matched to a gene. The length of the CDR3 is 18 residues. Germline lookup yields CDR1 MNHEY and CDR2 SVGEGT. CDR3 DNA: TGTGCCAGCAGTTCCCGGGGACAGGGAAGGGTGGTGCCCACGCCCCAGCATTTT. This encodes CASSSRGQGRVVPTPQHF.

This chain joins TRBV28 and TRBJ2-4; the D is unclear. The DNA end favors TRBJ2-7, so the J call may be wrong. CDR3 size: 15 residues. The V gene's germline CDR1 is MDHEN and CDR2 SYDVKM. The CDR3 loop reads CASSLWGVGEDEQYF. The CDR3 region has the DNA TGTGCCAGCAGTTTATGGGGCGTTGGTGAGGACGAGCAGTACTTC.

This clonotype was seen only once. CDR3 in DNA: TGTGCCAGCAGCTTAGAGCCCGGAGGTTCCTATAATTCACCCCTCCACTTT. Its protein is CASSLEPGGSYNSPLHF. The V call is TRBV7-2, the J call TRBJ1-6; D remains unclear. The CDR3 covers 17 residues. The germline V gene encodes CDR1 SGHTA and CDR2 FQGNSA. V was cut by 1 base and J by 1 base, with 11 bases left in between.

The chain carries TRBV7-9 and TRBJ1-6; D might be TRBD1 (5 bases). The CDR3 is made up of 15 amino acids. V was trimmed by 6 bases and J by 5 bases, leaving 14 bases between them. Per germline, CDR1 SEHNR and CDR2 FQNEAQ (reference sequence). CDR3: CASRPQGRDNSPLHF. The CDR3 DNA follows: TGTGCCAGCAGGCCTCAGGGAAGGGATAATTCACCCCTCCACTTT. Based on the CDR3 plus reference TRBV7-9 and TRBJ1-6, the full variable domain is DTGVSQNPRHKITKRGQNVTFRCDPISEHNRLYWYRQTLGQGPEFLTYFQNEAQLEKSRLLSDRFSAERPKGSFSTLEIQRTEQGDSAMYLCASRPQGRDNSPLHFGNGTRLTVT.

This clonotype was seen a few times. The V gene is TRBV14, the J gene TRBJ2-7, with D perhaps matching TRBD1 (5 bases). Germline V gene lookup returns CDR1 SGHDN and CDR2 FVKESK. V shed 3 bases and J shed 2 bases, with 11 bases lying between them. This CDR3 is built from 14 residues. The CDR3: CASSHGAAPYEQYF. CDR3 coding DNA: TGTGCCAGCAGCCATGGGGCGGCTCCCTACGAGCAGTACTTC.

Only a few counts were recorded for this clonotype. The rearrangement uses TRBV7-2 and TRBJ1-2; D call uncertain. V was cut by 1 base and J by 0 bases, with 12 bases left in between. Per germline, CDR1 SGHTA and CDR2 FQGNSA. This CDR3 region has 16 residues. The CDR3 sequence: CASSLDSLPTNYGYTF. CDR3 sequence (DNA): TGTGCCAGCAGCTTAGATTCCCTCCCGACTAACTATGGCTACACCTTC.